One sample yielded the 25 T cell receptor beta chains listed below, sequenced in a study of T cells after posttransplantation cyclophosphamide. Sequencing used immunoSEQ multiplex PCR; TCRdb keeps in-frame clones, though not all of them. This repertoire holds 40,000 to 60,000 clones, and none appear only once. Sequenced input: PBMCs. The receptors shown here come from a man aged 35 to 55 in good health, CMV-negative, and a related stem cell transplant donor.

This clone has a count of ten or more. V is TRBV6-1 and J is TRBJ2-7; TRBD1 agrees at 9 bases. Germline V gene data show CDR1 as MNHNS and CDR2 as SASEGT. V shed 0 bases, J shed 4 bases, and the junction held 4 bases outside the gene matches. The CDR3 extends over 15 amino acids. The DNA for the CDR3 is TGTGCCAGCAGTGAAGCGGGGACAGGGATATACGAGCAGTACTTC. It translates to CASSEAGTGIYEQYF.

This clone showed up many times. This sequence joins TRBV12-5 and TRBJ1-2; D may be TRBD1 (5 bases). Germline CDR1 and CDR2: LGHNT and FRNRAP. The CDR3 has 12 amino acids. Trimming shortened V by 3 bases and J by 4 bases, and 6 bases separated the two germline ends. The CDR3 nucleotides are TGTGCTAGTGGTTTTCAGGGCTATGGCTACACCTTC. Its translation is CASGFQGYGYTF.

This clone was counted at least ten times. The rearrangement links TRBV7-8 to TRBJ1-1; 8 bases map to TRBD1. Germline-derived CDR1 and CDR2 are SGHVS and FQNEAQ. Trimming took 5 bases from V and 6 from J; bases not matched to a gene: 14. This CDR3 has 16 residues. CDR3 amino acids: CASSITEDRAFSEAFF. Written as DNA, the CDR3 is TGTGCCAGCAGCATAACGGAGGACAGGGCCTTTTCTGAAGCTTTCTTT. Using reference TRBV7-8 and TRBJ1-1 for the parts outside the CDR3, the full variable domain is GAGVSQSPRYKVAKRGQDVALRCDPISGHVSLFWYQQALGQGPEFLTYFQNEAQLDKSGLPSDRFFAERPEGSVSTLKIQRTQQEDSAVYLCASSITEDRAFSEAFFGQGTRLTVV.

In this sample, this clone turned up many times. This chain joins TRBV28 and TRBJ2-1; D possibly corresponds to TRBD2 (5 bases). The CDR3 is 12 amino acids. Germline lookup yields CDR1 MDHEN and CDR2 SYDVKM. Trimming removed 5 bases at V and 5 bases at J, with 7 bases between. CDR3 sequence (DNA): TGTGCCAGCAGTGCGGGCCACAATGAGCAGTTCTTC. As protein: CASSAGHNEQFF.

This clone appeared many times. The J gene is TRBJ2-7, the V gene TRBV4-1; TRBD2 agrees at 9 bases. Germline V gene data show CDR1 as MGHRA and CDR2 as YSYEKL. With 1 base clipped from V and 4 bases from J, the junction kept 5 bases outside the gene matches. The CDR3 extends over 15 amino acids. In DNA form, the CDR3 reads TGCGCCAGCAGCCAAGGGACTAGCGATCCTTACGAGCAGTACTTC. This gives the protein CASSQGTSDPYEQYF.

In its sample, this clone was seen many times. The chain uses TRBV11-2 and TRBJ2-7; TRBD2 agrees at 7 bases. In germline, CDR1 is SGHAT, CDR2 FQNNGV. CDR3 length: 13 residues. Trimming at V came to 5 bases and at J to 7 bases, leaving 8 bases not matched to a gene. The CDR3 region has the DNA TGTGCCAGCAGCCCTGGCGGGGGTAATGAGCAGTACTTC. This codes for CASSPGGGNEQYF.

This clone was detected ten times or more. The chain couples TRBV5-6 to TRBJ2-3; D unclear. The germline gives CDR1 SGHDT, CDR2 YYEEEE. The V end lost 0 bases, the J end lost 2 bases, and 10 bases lay between the germline ends. The length of the CDR3 is 15 residues. The CDR3, as DNA: TGTGCCAGCAGCTTGGTCCCTCCCCTCACAGATACGCAGTATTTT. As protein: CASSLVPPLTDTQYF. The full variable domain, completed using reference TRBV5-6 and TRBJ2-3, is DAGVTQSPTHLIKTRGQQVTLRCSPKSGHDTVSWYQQALGQGPQFIFQYYEEEERQRGNFPDRFSGHQFPNYSSELNVNALLLGDSALYLCASSLVPPLTDTQYFGPGTRLTVL.

In this sample, this clone turned up many times. The DNA of the CDR3 is TGTGCCAGCAGCGCTAAACCCGCAGGGGGCCAGGGCTACACCTTC. Translating it yields CASSAKPAGGQGYTF. The rearrangement joins TRBV9 to TRBJ1-2, with 8 positions matching TRBD1. V gave up 3 bases and J gave up 8 bases; unmatched junction bases: 12. From germline, CDR1 is SGDLS and CDR2 YYNGEE. The CDR3 is made up of 15 amino acids.

This clone was picked up many times. The chain recombines TRBV29-1 with TRBJ1-5; 10 bases map to TRBD1. The CDR3 has 13 amino acids. The germline CDR1 and CDR2 sequences are SQVTM and ANQGSEA. V was pared by 7 bases and J by 7 bases, with 7 bases of the junction left unmatched. In DNA form, the CDR3 reads TGCAGCGGCGGACAGGGGGTTGGACAGCCCCAGCATTTT. Its translation is CSGGQGVGQPQHF.

At least ten counts were recorded for this clone. The chain joins TRBV6-6 to TRBJ1-3; the match to TRBD1 covers 9 bases. With 2 bases clipped from V and 7 bases from J, the junction kept 6 bases outside the gene matches. From germline, CDR1 is MNHNY and CDR2 SVGAGI (reference sequence). The CDR3 is made up of 15 amino acids. The CDR3 loop is CASSYPGTGSNTIYF. CDR3 coding DNA: TGTGCCAGCAGTTACCCCGGGACAGGGAGCAACACCATATATTTT.

This clone occurred many times. The chain has TRBV28 and TRBJ2-7; D is possibly TRBD1 (5 bases). The CDR3 totals 14 residues. Per the germline V gene, CDR1 is MDHEN and CDR2 is SYDVKM. Trimming pared 1 base from V and 5 bases from J, leaving 12 bases between. CDR3 amino acids: CASSLLPARDEQYF. In nucleotides, the CDR3 is TGTGCCAGCAGTTTATTGCCGGCCAGGGACGAGCAGTACTTC.

This clone showed up many times. V and J are TRBV28 and TRBJ1-2, with 8 bases fitting TRBD1. Germline V gives CDR1 MDHEN, CDR2 SYDVKM. Trimming removed 8 bases from V and 8 bases from J; junction bases left unmatched: 13. CDR3 length: 14 amino acids. CDR3 DNA sequence: TGTGCCAGCCGGTTGGGGGCAGGGGGCGAAGGCTACACCTTC. This translates into CASRLGAGGEGYTF.

This clone was seen at least ten times. This chain links TRBV11-2 with TRBJ2-5, with TRBD2 matching 13 bases. CDR1 is SGHAT and CDR2 is FQNNGV in the germline V gene. The CDR3 sequence is 17 residues long. The junction had 11 bases not matched to a gene; V was cut back by 5 bases and J by 5 bases. CDR3 protein: CASSLGTSGIGVETQYF. DNA of the CDR3: TGTGCCAGCAGCCTCGGGACTAGCGGGATTGGTGTGGAGACCCAGTACTTC.

Many counts were recorded for this clone. This chain connects TRBV27 to TRBJ2-6; maybe TRBD2 (7 bases). Germline CDR1 reads MNHEY; CDR2 reads SMNVEV (reference sequence). V was cut by 3 bases and J by 4 bases, with 10 bases left in between. The CDR3 loop spans 15 amino acids. The CDR3 DNA follows: TGTGCCAGCAGTTTGGGGGGGCTCGGGGCCAACGTCCTGACTTTC. Translating it yields CASSLGGLGANVLTF.

This clone has ten or more counts. The chain links TRBV7-9 to TRBJ1-5; 10 bases align to TRBD1. Germline CDR1 is SEHNR and CDR2 is FQNEAQ (reference sequence). Trimming removed 2 bases from V and 0 bases from J; junction bases left unmatched: 7. There are 18 residues in the CDR3. In DNA form, the CDR3 reads TGTGCCAGCAGCTTAATCCTCGGGACAGGGGATAGCAATCAGCCCCAGCATTTT. Amino acid sequence: CASSLILGTGDSNQPQHF. Combining the CDR3 with reference TRBV7-9 and TRBJ1-5 gives the whole variable domain DTGVSQNPRHKITKRGQNVTFRCDPISEHNRLYWYRQTLGQGPEFLTYFQNEAQLEKSRLLSDRFSAERPKGSFSTLEIQRTEQGDSAMYLCASSLILGTGDSNQPQHFGDGTRLSIL.

Many counts were recorded for this clone. V and J are TRBV9 and TRBJ2-1; D unclear. Germline V gene lookup returns CDR1 SGDLS and CDR2 YYNGEE. Trimming took 1 base from V and 10 from J, leaving 15 bases between them. This CDR3 has 14 residues. The CDR3 sequence: CASSVRYEVYEQFF. The CDR3 bases are TGTGCCAGCAGCGTACGGTACGAGGTCTACGAGCAGTTCTTC. Full variable domain (missing parts from reference TRBV9 and TRBJ2-1): DSGVTQTPKHLITATGQRVTLRCSPRSGDLSVYWYQQSLDQGLQFLIQYYNGEERAKGNILERFSAQQFPDLHSELNLSSLELGDSALYFCASSVRYEVYEQFFGPGTRLTVL.

This clone has a count of ten or more. CDR3 coding DNA: TGTGCCAGCAGTTGGCGGGAGTCCCAACAGAGTGAGCAGTTCTTC. This codes for CASSWRESQQSEQFF. The genes are TRBV27 and TRBJ2-1; 7 bases line up with TRBD2. The CDR3 is 15 amino acids. J was trimmed by 9 bases and V by 4 bases; bases with no gene match: 12. Germline CDR1 is MNHEY and CDR2 is SMNVEV (reference sequence).

The table lists this clone with many counts. The rearrangement links TRBV27 to TRBJ1-2; 8 nucleotides align to TRBD1. The CDR3 consists of 14 residues. V trimming: 6 bases; J trimming: 7 bases; junction bases outside the gene matches: 10. Germline values: CDR1 MNHEY, CDR2 SMNVEV (reference sequence). The CDR3 nucleotides are TGTGCCAGCAGGAAGACAGGGGACGGAGGTGGCTACACCTTC. Protein product: CASRKTGDGGGYTF.

There are many counts of this clone. The chain employs TRBV21-1 and TRBJ2-7; the table gives TRBD1 as D, unverified against the DNA. TRBV21-1 is classified as a pseudogene. The CDR3 totals 14 residues. CDR3 nucleotide sequence: TGTGCCAGCAGCAAAGGGCGAAAGGGGTACGAGCAGTACTTC. It specifies CASSKGRKGYEQYF.

This clone was seen a handful of times. The chain carries TRBV6-6 and TRBJ1-1, with D hard to call. The CDR3 is made up of 15 amino acids. The germline gives CDR1 MNHNY, CDR2 SVGAGI (reference sequence). The germline V and J ends were trimmed by 2 bases and 5 bases, with 15 bases remaining between them. In DNA, the CDR3 is TGTGCCAGCAGTTACGCGAGCGCTGGGAGGACTGAAGCTTTCTTT. Amino acid sequence: CASSYASAGRTEAFF.

This clone came up many times. V and J are TRBV6-5 and TRBJ2-7; 7 bases match TRBD1. With 7 bases clipped from V and 1 base from J, the junction kept 7 bases outside the gene matches. There are 14 residues in the CDR3. CDR1 is MNHEY, CDR2 SVGAGI, per germline. This CDR3 is CASTPRQGSYEQYF. The CDR3 DNA is TGTGCCAGCACCCCAAGACAGGGTTCCTACGAGCAGTACTTC.

A few counts support this clone. The rearrangement joins TRBV21-1 to TRBJ1-2; the table's D gene call, TRBD1, was not cross checked with the DNA. TRBV21-1 is designated a pseudogene. The CDR3 totals 16 residues. The CDR3 coding sequence is TGTGCCAGCAGCAAAGCGGACAGGGGGCACAACTATGGCTACACCTTC. Encoded protein: CASSKADRGHNYGYTF.

This clone appeared many times. This rearrangement joins TRBV6-5 to TRBJ1-5; 7 positions match TRBD1. Germline assignment: CDR1 MNHEY and CDR2 SVGAGI. The ends lost 0 bases at V and 2 bases at J; junction bases unmatched: 1. The CDR3 loop spans 15 amino acids. CDR3 in amino acids: CASSYSGQGNQPQHF. The DNA of the CDR3 is TGTGCCAGCAGTTACTCAGGACAGGGCAATCAGCCCCAGCATTTT.

The table lists this clone with many counts. The gene calls are TRBV11-1 and TRBJ2-5, with unresolved D. CDR1 and CDR2 from the germline V gene are SGHAT and FQDESV (reference sequence). The CDR3 is 13 residues long. V lost 2 bases and J lost 5, with 9 bases in between. The CDR3 is CASSLSSVETQYF. The CDR3 DNA sequence: TGTGCCAGCAGCTTATCTAGTGTGGAGACCCAGTACTTC.

Ten or more counts support this clone. Other DNA sequences in the sample encode the same CDR3. V gene TRBV6-5 combines with J gene TRBJ1-1, with 8 bases matching TRBD1. J lost 2 bases, V lost 0 bases, and 2 bases had no gene match. Germline CDR1 is MNHEY and CDR2 is SVGAGI. This CDR3 region has 15 residues. The DNA for the CDR3 is TGTGCCAGCAGTTACTCGGGACAGGTAAACACTGAAGCTTTCTTT. Translating it yields CASSYSGQVNTEAFF.